This T cell receptor (beta chain) was identified in a study of spatial heterogeneity in lung cancer. The overall study: Samples were obtained from more than 70 donors, all untreated early-stage non-small cell lung cancer patients. Study outcomes and limitations: Among blood samples, ubiquitous expanded tumor TCRs appeared more at resection than at follow-up.

TCRdb itself ran the 5' RACE reads through MiXCR, one entry per CDR3 protein. The sample includes approximately 100,000 distinct CDR3 sequences, 15% to 20% of them seen just once. Time point denoted: blood at routine non-recurrence follow-up after resection. Sequencing was performed on whole RNA extracted from tumor and nontumor lung tissue, or from frozen PBMC, and the material was left unsorted. As to this clonotype: As yet, its antigen is unknown.

The sequence was collected from a male donor with early-stage non-small cell lung cancer. This sample comprised PBMCs, obtained at follow-up.

The CDR3 spells CASSETGQRKAFF. The CDR3 nucleotides are TGTGCCAGCAGTGAGACTGGACAAAGAAAAGCTTTCTTT. The J gene is TRBJ1-1, the V gene TRBV6-5; possibly TRBD1 for D (5 bases). The CDR3 has 13 residues. Germline CDR1 reads MNHEY; CDR2 reads SVGAGI. V shed 5 bases and J shed 9 bases, with 16 bases lying between them.